Described below is a single T cell receptor beta chain sequence and its context. The table came from immunoSEQ multiplex PCR; TCRdb's copy has only in-frame clones and leaves some out. The sample yields over 850,000 clones, approximately 80% seen once. This specimen comes from a study of shared clonotypes between healthy human individuals. CD4+ cells underwent separation, giving CD45RA+ naive and CD45RA-negative memory subsets. This sequence originates from a man younger than 30 in good health. Some clones in this sample may be carry-over from other donors' samples. What was sequenced was memory CD4+ T cells from PBMCs. Subset given: CD45RA-negative fraction.

CDR3 DNA: TGCGCCAGCCGATCGGGGGTCAGTCCGAGCTCTGGGGCCAACGTCCTGACTTTC. Translation: CASRSGVSPSSGANVLTF. The V gene is TRBV4-1, the J gene TRBJ2-6, with D possibly matching TRBD2 (6 bases). CDR3 size: 18 residues. The germline V and J ends were trimmed by 8 bases and 0 bases, with 20 bases remaining between them. CDR1 and CDR2 from the germline V gene are MGHRA and YSYEKL.